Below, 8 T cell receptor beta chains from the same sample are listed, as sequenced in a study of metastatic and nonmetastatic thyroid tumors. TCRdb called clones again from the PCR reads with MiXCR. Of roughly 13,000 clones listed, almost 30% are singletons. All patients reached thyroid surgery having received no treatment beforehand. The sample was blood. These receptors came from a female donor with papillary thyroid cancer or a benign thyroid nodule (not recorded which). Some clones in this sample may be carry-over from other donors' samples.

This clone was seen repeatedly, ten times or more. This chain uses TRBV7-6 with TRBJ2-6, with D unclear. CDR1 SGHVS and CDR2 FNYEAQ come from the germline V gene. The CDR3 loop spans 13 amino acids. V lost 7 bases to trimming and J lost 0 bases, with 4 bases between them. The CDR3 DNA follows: TGTGCCAGCACCTACTCTGGGGCCAACGTCCTGACTTTC. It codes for CASTYSGANVLTF.

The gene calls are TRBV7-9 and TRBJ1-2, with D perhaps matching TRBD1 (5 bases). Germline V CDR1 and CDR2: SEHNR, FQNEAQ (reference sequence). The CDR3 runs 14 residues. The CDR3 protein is CDISLETYSGGYTF. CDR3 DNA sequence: TGTGACATCAGCTTAGAGACGTACTCCGGGGGGTACACCTTC.

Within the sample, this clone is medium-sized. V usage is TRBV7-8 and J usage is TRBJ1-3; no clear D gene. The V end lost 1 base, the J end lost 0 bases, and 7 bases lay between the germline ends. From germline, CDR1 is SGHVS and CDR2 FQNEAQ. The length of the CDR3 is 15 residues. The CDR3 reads CASSLERSSGNTIYF. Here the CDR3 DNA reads TGTGCCAGCAGCTTAGAGAGGAGCTCTGGAAACACCATATATTTT.

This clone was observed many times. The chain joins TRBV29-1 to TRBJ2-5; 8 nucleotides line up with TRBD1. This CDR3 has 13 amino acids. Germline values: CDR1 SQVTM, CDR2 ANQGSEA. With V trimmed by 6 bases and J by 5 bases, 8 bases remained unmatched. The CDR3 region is CSVISRGPETQYF. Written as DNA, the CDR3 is TGCAGCGTAATATCCAGGGGGCCCGAGACCCAGTACTTC. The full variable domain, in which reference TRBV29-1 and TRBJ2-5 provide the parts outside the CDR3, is SAVISQKPSRDICQRGTSLTIQCQVDSQVTMMFWYRQQPGQSLTLIATANQGSEATYESGFVIDKFPISRPNLTFSTLTVSNMSPEDSSIYLCSVISRGPETQYFGPGTRLLVL.

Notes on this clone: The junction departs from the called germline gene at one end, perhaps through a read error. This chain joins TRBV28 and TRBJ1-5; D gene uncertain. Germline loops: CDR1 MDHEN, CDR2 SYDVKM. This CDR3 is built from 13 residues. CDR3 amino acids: CASMTRNNQPQNF. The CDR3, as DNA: TGTGCCAGCATGACACGGAACAATCAGCCCCAGAATTTT.

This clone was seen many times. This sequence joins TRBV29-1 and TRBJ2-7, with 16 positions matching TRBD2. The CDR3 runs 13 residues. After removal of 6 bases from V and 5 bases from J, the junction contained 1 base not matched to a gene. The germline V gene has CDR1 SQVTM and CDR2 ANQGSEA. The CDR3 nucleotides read TGCAGCGTGGGACTAGCGGGAGGGAACGAGCAGTACTTC. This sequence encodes CSVGLAGGNEQYF.

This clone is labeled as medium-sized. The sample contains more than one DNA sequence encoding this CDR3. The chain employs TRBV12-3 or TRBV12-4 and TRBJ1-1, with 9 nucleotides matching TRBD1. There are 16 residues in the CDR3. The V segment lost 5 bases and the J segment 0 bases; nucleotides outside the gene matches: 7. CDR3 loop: CASSPLGTGMNTEAFF. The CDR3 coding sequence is TGTGCCAGCAGTCCTCTCGGGACAGGGATGAACACTGAAGCTTTCTTT.

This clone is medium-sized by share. CDR3 sequence: CASADRGRHNEQFF. The CDR3 region has the DNA TGTGCCAGTGCGGACAGGGGGCGTCACAATGAGCAGTTCTTC. The chain combines TRBV19 with TRBJ2-1; TRBD1 matches at 11 bases. From germline, CDR1 is LNHDA and CDR2 SQIVND (reference sequence). The V gene end was trimmed by 8 bases and the J gene end by 5 bases; junction bases not matched to a gene: 5. This CDR3 has 14 residues.